This TCR beta chain was obtained from a study of CDR3 diversity in severe acne. TCRdb reprocessed the PCR reads with MiXCR, giving one entry per CDR3 protein. The table includes 89,000 or so distinct CDR3 sequences, 45% to 55% detected once. CDR3 size: 12 residues. Per the germline V gene, CDR1 is LGHDT and CDR2 is YNNKEL (reference sequence). Trimming shortened V by 8 bases and J by 5 bases, and 12 bases separated the two germline ends. The chain uses TRBV3-1 and TRBJ2-5; tentatively, D is TRBD1 (6 bases). Sequencing was performed on blood. The clonotype comes from a male donor in good health, serving as a control. The CDR3 nucleotides read TGTGCCAGCGGCAGGGGCGAGGAGACCCAGTACTTC. It encodes CASGRGEETQYF.